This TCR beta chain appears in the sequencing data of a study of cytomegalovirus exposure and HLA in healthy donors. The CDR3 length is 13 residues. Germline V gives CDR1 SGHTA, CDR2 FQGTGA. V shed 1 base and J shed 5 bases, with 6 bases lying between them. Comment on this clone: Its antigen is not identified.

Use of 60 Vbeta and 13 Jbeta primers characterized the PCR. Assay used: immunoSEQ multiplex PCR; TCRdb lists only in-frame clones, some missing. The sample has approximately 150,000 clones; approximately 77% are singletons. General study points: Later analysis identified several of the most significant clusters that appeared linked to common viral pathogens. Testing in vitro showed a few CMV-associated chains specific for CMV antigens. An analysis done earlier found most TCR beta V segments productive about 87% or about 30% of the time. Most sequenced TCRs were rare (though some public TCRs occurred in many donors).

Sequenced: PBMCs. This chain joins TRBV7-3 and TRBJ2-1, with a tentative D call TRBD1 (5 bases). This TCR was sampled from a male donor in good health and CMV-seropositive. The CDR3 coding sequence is TGTGCCAGCAGCTTAAGCAGGGACAATGAGCAGTTCTTC. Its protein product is CASSLSRDNEQFF.